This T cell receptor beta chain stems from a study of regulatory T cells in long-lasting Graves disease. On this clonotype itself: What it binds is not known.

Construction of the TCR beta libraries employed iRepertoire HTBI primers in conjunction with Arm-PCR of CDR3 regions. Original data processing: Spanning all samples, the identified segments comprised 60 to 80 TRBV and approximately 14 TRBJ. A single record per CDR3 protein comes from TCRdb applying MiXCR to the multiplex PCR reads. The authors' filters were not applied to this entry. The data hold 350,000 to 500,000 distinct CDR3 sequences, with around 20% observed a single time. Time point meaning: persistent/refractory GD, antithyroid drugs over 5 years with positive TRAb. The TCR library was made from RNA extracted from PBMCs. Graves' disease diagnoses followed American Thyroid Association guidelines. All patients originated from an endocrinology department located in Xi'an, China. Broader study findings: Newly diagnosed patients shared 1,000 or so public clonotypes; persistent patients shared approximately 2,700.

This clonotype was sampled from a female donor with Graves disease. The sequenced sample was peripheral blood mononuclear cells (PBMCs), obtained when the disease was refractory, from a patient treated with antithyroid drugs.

The CDR3 DNA sequence: TGTGCCAGCAGCCCAGGGGTGGGCGGGCAGCCCCAGCATTTT. This encodes CASSPGVGGQPQHF. V usage is TRBV27 and J usage is TRBJ1-5, with D possibly TRBD1 on 6 matching bases. The CDR3 has 14 amino acids. The V gene's germline CDR1 is MNHEY and CDR2 SMNVEV (reference sequence). V was pared by 6 bases and J by 7 bases, with 16 bases between.